These T cell receptor beta chains were read from a single sample in a study of blood T cell repertoires in COVID-19. The protocol was immunoSEQ multiplex PCR, while the TCRdb copy is restricted to in-frame clones and leaves out a portion. The sample contains roughly 150,000 clones, about nine tenths of which appear only once. Specimen: peripheral blood. All receptors come from a woman in her 70s with acute or convalescent COVID-19. The CDR3 runs from the conserved cysteine through the conserved F or W. The D gene is left open where the match is weak. Size tells how often a clone was seen (once, few, many) or the class of an expanded clone, and some rows leave it out.

d_call	j_call	v_call	clone_size	cdr3_nt	cdr3_aa
TRBD1	TRBJ1-1	TRBV9	NA	TGTGCCAGCAGCCCAGAGGTGAGGGGGCGTGGGAACACTGAAGCTTTCTTT	CASSPEVRGRGNTEAFF
TRBD2	TRBJ2-2	TRBV5-8	NA	TGTGCCAGCAGCTTGAGGGGACTAGCGGGAGTCGGGGAGCTGTTTTTT	CASSLRGLAGVGELFF
TRBD1	TRBJ2-5	TRBV18	NA	TGTGCCAGCTCACCTGGGACAGGGCTGGAGACCCAGTACTTC	CASSPGTGLETQYF
TRBD2	TRBJ2-1	TRBV7-2	once	TGTGCCAGCACCCGGGACTCCGCGGGGGACAATGAGCAGTTCTTC	CASTRDSAGDNEQFF
TRBD1	TRBJ1-2	TRBV5-6	NA	TGTGCCAGCAGCTTGGTTGCTGGACAGGGGGTCATCTATGGCTACACCTTC	CASSLVAGQGVIYGYTF
TRBD1	TRBJ1-6	TRBV5-1	NA	TGCGCCAGCAGCTTGGCGGTTCGGACAGGGGGTTCACCCCTCCACTTT	CASSLAVRTGGSPLHF
TRBD2	TRBJ2-2	TRBV7-2	NA	TGTGCCAGCAGCCTTCGACTAGCTGACACCGGGGAGCTGTTTTTT	CASSLRLADTGELFF
TRBD2	TRBJ2-7	TRBV7-3	NA	TGTGCCAGCAGCTTAACGGCTAGCGGAACCTACGAGCAGTACTTC	CASSLTASGTYEQYF
NA	TRBJ1-4	TRBV27	NA	TGTGCCAGCTTAAGTTCGAGTGCGGGGGGGGAAAAACTGTTTTTT	CASLSSSAGGEKLFF
NA	TRBJ1-6	TRBV12-3/TRBV12-4	NA	TGTGCCAGCAAGGGGGTTGATTCACCCCTCCACTTT	CASKGVDSPLHF
TRBD1	TRBJ2-1	TRBV9	NA	TGTGCCAGCAGCGTAGTACCAACAGGGGCTACAAATGAGCAGTTCTTC	CASSVVPTGATNEQFF
TRBD2	TRBJ2-3	TRBV13	NA	TGTGCCAGCAGCTTAAGGGGACTAGTCCCAGCTAGCACAGATACGCAGTATTTT	CASSLRGLVPASTDTQYF
NA	TRBJ1-1	TRBV6-6	NA	TGTGCCAGCAGTTACTCGCTTTCCAGTAACACTGAAGCTTTCTTT	CASSYSLSSNTEAFF
TRBD1	TRBJ1-5	TRBV28	NA	TGTGCCAGCAGTCAAGGGACAGGGACCACCAATCAGCCCCAGCATTTT	CASSQGTGTTNQPQHF
TRBD1	TRBJ1-3	TRBV5-1	NA	TGCGCCAGCAGCTTGTCGGGACAGGGGGCTGGAAACACCATATATTTT	CASSLSGQGAGNTIYF
NA	TRBJ1-2	TRBV4-2	NA	TGTGCCAGCAGCCAAGATGTCCTCTCTAACTATGGCTACACCTTC	CASSQDVLSNYGYTF
NA	TRBJ2-1	TRBV2	NA	TGTGCCAGCAGTGAAGTAAGCAGGGCTCAATACAATGAGCAGTTCTTC	CASSEVSRAQYNEQFF
TRBD1	TRBJ1-4	TRBV6-5	NA	TGTGCCAGCAGAACAGGGGGCTCTGGCTACGAAAAACTGTTTTTT	CASRTGGSGYEKLFF
TRBD2	TRBJ2-1	TRBV3-1/TRBV3-2	NA	TGTGCCAGCAGCCAAGGGAGGCTAGCGGGGGACCACAATGAGCAGTTCTTC	CASSQGRLAGDHNEQFF
NA	TRBJ2-7	TRBV6-2/TRBV6-3	NA	TGTGCCAGCAGCCTCCAGAGCGTCTCGTACGAGCAGTACTTC	CASSLQSVSYEQYF
NA	TRBJ2-5	TRBV11-2	NA	TGTGCCAGCAGCTTTTTATCAGGGTCCGGAGAGACCCAGTACTTC	CASSFLSGSGETQYF
NA	TRBJ2-1	TRBV27	few	TGTGCCAGCAGGACACTTGGATCGGCCTTCAATGAGCAGTTCTTC	CASRTLGSAFNEQFF
NA	TRBJ1-6	TRBV18	NA	TGTGCCAGCTCACAGCGGGACGGTCGAGAAACCCTCCACTTT	CASSQRDGRETLHF
TRBD1	TRBJ1-6	TRBV6-1	NA	TGTGCCAGCAGAACCCAGGGGGGAAATTCACCCCTCCACTTT	CASRTQGGNSPLHF
TRBD2	TRBJ2-1	TRBV19	NA	TGTGCCAGTAGTGCCCATAGCGGGGGGGCCAACAATGAGCAGTTCTTC	CASSAHSGGANNEQFF
NA	TRBJ1-2	TRBV10-3	NA	TGTGCCATCAGTGAGGTGGGAGGTCGTTATGGCTACACCTTC	CAISEVGGRYGYTF
TRBD2	TRBJ2-2	TRBV9	NA	TGTGCCAGCAGCGTAGCAGATGGGTTGAAGGGGAGGGGTAGCGCCGGGGAGCTGTTTTTT	CASSVADGLKGRGSAGELFF
NA	TRBJ2-3	TRBV4-3	NA	TGCGCCAGCAGCCAAGACGGCGGTAGCACAGATACGCAGTATTTT	CASSQDGGSTDTQYF
NA	TRBJ2-3	TRBV2	NA	TGTGCCAGCGATCCGGGACACACCATCAGCACAGATACGCAGTATTTT	CASDPGHTISTDTQYF
NA	TRBJ1-6	TRBV7-7	NA	TGTGCTAGCAGCTCGCCCACAGGGTTAATAAATTCACCCCTCCACTTT	CASSSPTGLINSPLHF
TRBD2	TRBJ2-5	TRBV5-1	NA	TGCGCCAGCAGCTTGGCCCCTGCGGGGGGGCCAGGAGAGACCCAGTACTTC	CASSLAPAGGPGETQYF
NA	TRBJ1-2	TRBV19	NA	TGTGCCAGTAGTATACTAGGAATTGTGTCCTCTGGCTACACCTTC	CASSILGIVSSGYTF
NA	TRBJ1-2	TRBV5-1	NA	TGCGCCAGCAGCCCCGAGGGGAGGGCCTCCTATGGCTACACCTTC	CASSPEGRASYGYTF
TRBD2	TRBJ2-5	TRBV4-1	NA	TGCGCCAGCAGCCCGACGCGGGGGGGCTTTCAAGAGACCCAGTACTTC	CASSPTRGGFQETQYF
NA	TRBJ1-1	TRBV6-2/TRBV6-3	NA	TGTGCCAGCAGTTACCGTATAGACACTGAAGCTTTCTTT	CASSYRIDTEAFF
NA	TRBJ1-2	TRBV5-6	few	TGTGCCAGCAGCTTGGCAGGGTTCCAGTTGCGTGGCTACACCTTC	CASSLAGFQLRGYTF
NA	TRBJ1-4	TRBV27	NA	TGTGCCAGCAGTTTGGGGGCAGCGGCAACTAATGAAAAACTGTTTTTT	CASSLGAAATNEKLFF
NA	TRBJ1-6	TRBV7-8	NA	TGTGCCAGCAGCTTAGGGGTAGGGGGCTCCTATAATTCACCCCTCCACTTT	CASSLGVGGSYNSPLHF
TRBD1	TRBJ1-2	TRBV6-5	NA	TGTGCCAGCAGTCGGGACAGGGGCCGTGGCTACACCTTC	CASSRDRGRGYTF
NA	TRBJ2-5	TRBV5-4	NA	TGTGCCAGCAGTCCCGGGGATCGGGAGACCCAGTACTTC	CASSPGDRETQYF
TRBD1	TRBJ1-5	TRBV7-2	NA	TGTGCCAGCAGCCTTCGACAGGGTTCACAGCCCCAGCATTTT	CASSLRQGSQPQHF
TRBD1	TRBJ1-1	TRBV27	NA	TGTGCCAGCAGTCTCCAGGCCGGGACAGGGACTTCTACTGAAGCTTTCTTT	CASSLQAGTGTSTEAFF
NA	TRBJ2-5	TRBV29-1	NA	TGCAGCGTTGCACGGACAGAAGAGACCCAGTACTTC	CSVARTEETQYF
TRBD1	TRBJ2-5	TRBV5-1	once	TGCGCCAGCAGCAGGACAGGGGGCGAAGAGACCCAGTACTTC	CASSRTGGEETQYF
NA	TRBJ1-2	TRBV19	NA	TGTGCCAGTAGAAAACCAGGACAGTCTAACTATGGCTACACCTTC	CASRKPGQSNYGYTF
NA	TRBJ1-5	TRBV23-1	NA	TGCGCCAGCAGTCAATCGAGCCGGGGTACGCCTCAGCCCCAGCATTTT	CASSQSSRGTPQPQHF
NA	TRBJ1-2	TRBV19	NA	TGTGCCAGTAGGCGACCCGGGACAACAATTAACTATGGCTACACCTTC	CASRRPGTTINYGYTF
TRBD2	TRBJ2-3	TRBV27	once	TGTGCCAGCAGCTCTAGCGGGGCTAGCACAGATACGCAGTATTTT	CASSSSGASTDTQYF
TRBD2	TRBJ2-4	TRBV7-9	NA	TGTGCCACTCCCGGGACTAGCGGGGGGGCGGATGACATTCAGTACTTC	CATPGTSGGADDIQYF
NA	TRBJ1-1	TRBV5-1	NA	TGCGCCAGCAGAGAGGGCGTGAACACTGAAGCTTTCTTT	CASREGVNTEAFF
NA	TRBJ2-7	TRBV5-4	medium-sized	TGTGCCAGCAGCCCAGGTGGGGGGAACTCCTACGAGCAGTACTTC	CASSPGGGNSYEQYF
TRBD2	TRBJ2-3	TRBV7-9	NA	TGTGCCAGCAGCCTCGGACTAGCGGGGGGAACAGATACGCAGTATTTT	CASSLGLAGGTDTQYF
NA	TRBJ2-5	TRBV2	once	TGTGCCAGCAGGGCGGGACAGCCTGGGGCCCAGTACTTC	CASRAGQPGAQYF